A selection of T cell receptor beta chains follows, all from one sample in a study of T cells in Graves' hyperthyroidism and ophthalmopathy. MiXCR, applied by TCRdb to the multiplex PCR reads, yields one record per CDR3 protein. The sample yields about 590,000 distinct CDR3 sequences, 12% to 15% seen once. Sequences were obtained from blood. All receptors come from a woman aged 18-35 years with Graves' ophthalmopathy. The CDR3 runs from the conserved cysteine through the conserved F or W. Each record gives: V gene, J gene, D gene, clone size, CDR3 DNA, CDR3 protein. D genes are given only for firm matches. The size of a clone is reported for some rows only, either as once, few or many, or as a class for expanded clones.

TRBV7-8	TRBJ1-6	TRBD1	once	TGTGCCAGCAGCCCTCCCGGGACAGAGAATTCACCCCTCCACTTT	CASSPPGTENSPLHF
TRBV4-1	TRBJ2-5	TRBD2	few	TGCGCCAGCAGCCACCTGACTAGCCCCCCGGGGACCCAGTACTTC	CASSHLTSPPGTQYF
TRBV5-6	TRBJ1-6	NA	NA	TGTGCCAGCAGCTTCCAGGGGAGATCACCCCTCCACTTT	CASSFQGRSPLHF
TRBV9	TRBJ2-3	TRBD2	NA	TGTGCCAGCAGCGTAGGCGGGAGTACTAGCACAGATACGCAGTATTTT	CASSVGGSTSTDTQYF
TRBV19	TRBJ2-1	TRBD2	NA	TGTGCCAGTAGTATCAATCGGGAGGATGAGCAGTTCTTC	CASSINREDEQFF
TRBV7-9	TRBJ1-5	NA	many	TGTGCCAGCAGCCCCCCCGGGGTCGACAATCAGCCCCAGCATTTT	CASSPPGVDNQPQHF
TRBV2	TRBJ1-2	NA	NA	TGTGCCAGCAGTGAATCCAGGGCCTTTAACTATGGCTACACCTTC	CASSESRAFNYGYTF
TRBV7-9	TRBJ2-7	TRBD2	many	TGTGCCAGCAGCTTTGTGCGCACGTTTGGGCGGGAGGGCCAAAGCTCCTACGAGCAGTACTTC	CASSFVRTFGREGQSSYEQYF
TRBV7-9	TRBJ1-3	NA	few	TGTGCCAGCAGCCCCCCGGCAGGGCACTCTGGAAACACCATATATTTT	CASSPPAGHSGNTIYF
TRBV7-3	TRBJ2-7	NA	many	TGTGCCAGCAGCTTAATGCGGGGTTCCTACGAGCAGTACTTC	CASSLMRGSYEQYF
TRBV7-2	TRBJ2-1	TRBD1	many	TGTGCCAGCAGCCCTGACAGGGAATACTACAATGAGCAGTTCTTC	CASSPDREYYNEQFF
TRBV7-9	TRBJ1-1	NA	NA	TGTGCCAGCAGCTTAGGTAGTGTAGGGAACACTGAAGCTTTCTTT	CASSLGSVGNTEAFF
TRBV9	TRBJ1-1	NA	many	TGTGCCAGCAGCGTAGACCCCATGAACACTGAAGCTTTCTTT	CASSVDPMNTEAFF
TRBV12-3/TRBV12-4	TRBJ2-7	TRBD2	many	TGTGCCAGCAGTTTAGGGACTAGCGGTTTAGCGGGGCCCTACGAGCAGTACTTC	CASSLGTSGLAGPYEQYF
TRBV3-1	TRBJ2-3	TRBD2	few	TGTGCCAGCAGCGGGACTAGCGGGAATGCAGATACGCAGTATTTT	CASSGTSGNADTQYF
TRBV5-1	TRBJ1-2	NA	many	TGCGCCAGCACCGACCAGGGGACATATGAGTATGGCTACACCTTC	CASTDQGTYEYGYTF
TRBV12-3/TRBV12-4	TRBJ2-1	TRBD2	many	TGTGCCAGCAGTTTAGAACAGACTAGCGGGAGCGACAATGAGCAGTTCTTC	CASSLEQTSGSDNEQFF
TRBV11-3	TRBJ1-1	TRBD1	many	TGTGCCAGCAGCCATTTTCCAGGGGGTACTGAAGCTTTCTTT	CASSHFPGGTEAFF
TRBV28	TRBJ2-7	TRBD1	many	TGTGCCAGCAGTTCCTATGAATCCATATCGGCCTTCGGGACAGGAACCTACGAGCAGTACTTC	CASSSYESISAFGTGTYEQYF
TRBV7-2	TRBJ2-3	TRBD2	few	TGTGCCAGCAGCCAAGTAAGCGGGATGAACACAGATACGCAGTATTTT	CASSQVSGMNTDTQYF
TRBV4-1	TRBJ2-7	NA	NA	TGCGCCAGCAGCCAAGTCTTAGTGGACAGCTACGAGCAGTACTTC	CASSQVLVDSYEQYF
TRBV7-8	TRBJ2-7	TRBD2	NA	TGTGCCAGCAGCTTCCTCCTAGCGGGAGTGGGTGAGCAGTACTTC	CASSFLLAGVGEQYF
TRBV29-1	TRBJ2-3	NA	NA	TGCAGCGTTTCTGACAGGAAGGGAGATACGCAGTATTTT	CSVSDRKGDTQYF
TRBV7-9	TRBJ2-3	NA	many	TGTGCCAGCAGCTTGTCGACCGCTCTAAGGGACACAGATACGCAGTATTTT	CASSLSTALRDTDTQYF
TRBV4-2	TRBJ2-7	NA	NA	TGTGCCAGCAGCCAAGGTGGTAGCGGACTGGAGCCGTACTTC	CASSQGGSGLEPYF
TRBV4-3	TRBJ1-4	NA	many	TGCGCCAGCAGCCAAGTTGGCCAAGGACCCGAAAAACTGTTTTTT	CASSQVGQGPEKLFF
TRBV9	TRBJ2-1	NA	NA	TGTGCCAGCAGCCCGACTGGAAGACTAGTTGGAAATGAGCAGTTCTTC	CASSPTGRLVGNEQFF
TRBV28	TRBJ1-2	NA	many	TGTGCCAGCAGTCCTCGGACACCGTGGGGTGGTGATGGCTACACCTTC	CASSPRTPWGGDGYTF
TRBV6-1	TRBJ1-5	NA	few	TGTGCCAGCAGTGAAGCGGGGGGCAGCAATCAGCCCCAGCATTTT	CASSEAGGSNQPQHF
TRBV25-1	TRBJ2-5	NA	NA	TGTGCCAGCAGTCAGAGGGGGGGCATGGAGACCCAGTACTTC	CASSQRGGMETQYF
TRBV20-1	TRBJ2-7	TRBD1	once	TGCAGTGCTAGGGAGACAGGGGGGTCCTACGAGCAGTACTTC	CSARETGGSYEQYF
TRBV27	TRBJ2-7	NA	NA	TGTGCCACCGCGTCTTGGCCTAGGAAGTTGGCGGACTTGAACTGCGAGCAGTACTTC	CATASWPRKLADLNCEQYF
TRBV28	TRBJ1-1	TRBD1	many	TGTGCCAGCAGTTTGGGGGACAGTTTGAACACTGAAGCTTTCTTT	CASSLGDSLNTEAFF
TRBV20-1	TRBJ2-1	TRBD2	many	TGCAGTGCTAGGGCGGGAGGGCCAGAGTACAATGAGCAGTTCTTC	CSARAGGPEYNEQFF
TRBV7-9	TRBJ2-1	TRBD2	many	TGTGCCAGCAGTTATACAGCCAGGGGGCTGCTAGCGGGAGGGCCCTACAATGAGCAGTTCTTC	CASSYTARGLLAGGPYNEQFF
TRBV2	TRBJ2-2	NA	many	TGTGCCAGCCAGTTCCGTCCAGGGCACACCGGGGAGCTGTTTTTT	CASQFRPGHTGELFF
TRBV20-1	TRBJ2-7	TRBD2	many	TGCAGTGCTAGGGACCCTAGCGGGAGCTCCTACGAGCAGTACTTC	CSARDPSGSSYEQYF
TRBV30	TRBJ2-3	NA	NA	TGTGCCTGGAGTGTTTTTCGCGGGGCCAGCACAGATACGCAGTATTTT	CAWSVFRGASTDTQYF
TRBV7-9	TRBJ1-2	NA	few	TGTGCCAGCAGCTTAGTTCTGACGACTAACTATGGCTACACCTTC	CASSLVLTTNYGYTF
TRBV11-3	TRBJ2-1	NA	many	TGTGCCAGCAGCTTTGAGGATGAGCAGTTCTTC	CASSFEDEQFF
TRBV3-1	TRBJ1-6	NA	many	TGTGCCAGCAGCCAAGATACCCTCGGATGGATGGGTTCACCCCTCCACTTT	CASSQDTLGWMGSPLHF
TRBV20-1	TRBJ2-3	TRBD2	many	TGCAGTGCTAGTAGACTAGCGGGAGTCTTGGGCACAGATACGCAGTATTTT	CSASRLAGVLGTDTQYF
TRBV20-1	TRBJ2-3	NA	few	TGCAGTGCTAGTTGGCCTAGCCCCACAGATACGCAGTATTTT	CSASWPSPTDTQYF
TRBV30	TRBJ1-1	NA	many	TGTGCCTGGCAAGCCGGCATGAACACTGAAGCTTTCTTT	CAWQAGMNTEAFF
TRBV7-2	TRBJ2-7	TRBD2	many	TGTGCCAGCAGCTTAGTTTCCAGCGGGAACTACGAGCAGTACTTC	CASSLVSSGNYEQYF
TRBV19	TRBJ1-5	NA	few	TGTGCCAGTAGTATAGCCGGGGGGCGAAGCAATCAGCCCCAGCATTTT	CASSIAGGRSNQPQHF
TRBV3-1	TRBJ2-7	NA	NA	TGTGCCAGCAGCCTTACTGCGGAGGCCTACGAGCAGTACTTC	CASSLTAEAYEQYF
TRBV9	TRBJ1-2	TRBD1	NA	TGTGCCAGCAGCCCACGGACAGGGCAGAACTATGGCTACACCTTC	CASSPRTGQNYGYTF
TRBV7-2	TRBJ2-3	NA	many	TGTGCCAGCAGCGCCGTCTTTGGGGGAGGAGAGGCCACAGATACGCAGTATTTT	CASSAVFGGGEATDTQYF
TRBV2	TRBJ1-1	NA	NA	TGTGCCAGCAGTGAAACTGGGGGGGTAGCTTTCTTT	CASSETGGVAFF
TRBV27	TRBJ2-2	TRBD2	many	TGTGCCAGCAGTTCCCCCCGGGGGCGGGAGGTTAGAAACACCGGGGAGCTGTTTTTT	CASSSPRGREVRNTGELFF
TRBV18	TRBJ2-7	TRBD1	once	TGTGCCAGCTCACCACCGGGACAGTCGCCCTACGAGCAGTACTTC	CASSPPGQSPYEQYF
TRBV7-2	TRBJ2-3	TRBD2	many	TGTGCCAGCAGCTCGGGCTCACTAGCGGGAAGGGCAGATACGCAGTATTTT	CASSSGSLAGRADTQYF